The 29 T cell receptor beta chains below come from one sample, sequenced in a study of response to subunit inactivated influenza vaccine. TCRdb re-called the RT-PCR reads through MiXCR, storing one row per CDR3 protein. The data show 550,000 to 800,000 distinct CDR3 sequences, more than 15% seen once. The sample consisted of PBMCs from blood, taken roughly 13 days after vaccination. The receptors here all came from a man aged 50 to 60 who received an inactivated influenza vaccine.

This clonotype turned up a few times. V usage is TRBV3-1 and J usage is TRBJ2-1; 7 nucleotides agree with TRBD2. Looked up from germline, CDR1 is LGHDT and CDR2 is YNNKEL (reference sequence). With 5 bases clipped from V and 0 bases from J, the junction kept 4 bases outside the gene matches. The CDR3 consists of 15 residues. The CDR3 region is CASSVGRSSYNEQFF. CDR3 coding DNA: TGTGCCAGCAGCGTCGGGAGGAGCTCCTACAATGAGCAGTTCTTC.

This chain connects TRBV7-9 to TRBJ2-3, with D maybe TRBD1 (5 bases). In germline, CDR1 is SEHNR, CDR2 FQNEAQ (reference sequence). The CDR3 totals 14 residues. V gave up 10 bases and J gave up 3 bases, with 17 bases separating them. CDR3 sequence reads: CATGHSAATDTQYF. For the CDR3, the DNA is TGTGCCACCGGACACTCCGCGGCGACAGATACGCAGTATTTT.

The chain joins TRBV20-1 to TRBJ2-5; D is unclear. Germline V gene lookup returns CDR1 DFQATT and CDR2 SNEGSKA (reference sequence). V was cut by 7 bases and J by 4 bases, with 19 bases left in between. The CDR3 consists of 14 residues. CDR3 loop: CSVALIVVGETQYF. Written as DNA, the CDR3 is TGCAGTGTCGCCCTAATAGTGGTGGGAGAGACCCAGTACTTC.

The J gene is TRBJ2-7, the V gene TRBV6-2 or TRBV6-3; 8 bases match TRBD1. The CDR3 loop spans 17 amino acids. The germline V gene has CDR1 MNHEY and CDR2 SVGEGT. With 2 bases clipped from V and 7 bases from J, the junction kept 16 bases outside the gene matches. CDR3: CASSYRTGGLMRSEQYF. Here the CDR3 DNA reads TGTGCCAGCAGTTACCGAACAGGGGGACTTATGAGGAGTGAGCAGTACTTC.

Only a few counts were recorded for this clonotype. The junction does not match germline at one end; this may be a read error. This sequence joins TRBV3-1 and TRBJ2-7, with a tentative D call TRBD1 (5 bases). The CDR3 contains 14 residues. CDR1 and CDR2 from the germline V gene are LGHDT and YNNKEL (reference sequence). CDR3 loop: CASSQVSGPGEQYF. For the CDR3, the DNA is TGTGCCAGCAGCCAAGTTTCAGGGCCTGGCGAGCAGTATTTC.

This chain uses TRBV20-1 with TRBJ2-1, with TRBD2 matching 13 bases. Looked up from germline, CDR1 is DFQATT and CDR2 is SNEGSKA (reference sequence). The CDR3 is made up of 15 amino acids. The V segment lost 0 bases and the J segment 8 bases; nucleotides outside the gene matches: 4. The CDR3: CSARDRGLAGHEQFF. CDR3 sequence (DNA): TGCAGTGCTAGAGATAGGGGACTAGCGGGACATGAGCAGTTCTTC.

This clonotype was counted many times. The CDR3 region is CATSGSGQVVPNTEAFF. CDR3 in DNA: TGTGCCACCAGCGGATCGGGACAGGTAGTTCCGAACACTGAAGCTTTCTTT. The rearrangement uses TRBV2 and TRBJ1-1, with 8 nucleotides matching TRBD1. The V gene's germline CDR1 is SNHLY and CDR2 FYNNEI. The J segment lost 1 base and the V segment lost 10 bases, leaving 17 bases of the junction unmatched. This CDR3 has 17 amino acids. Full variable domain (missing parts from reference TRBV2 and TRBJ1-1): EPEVTQTPSHQVTQMGQEVILRCVPISNHLYFYWYRQILGQKVEFLVSFYNNEISEKSEIFDDQFSVERPDGSNFTLKIRSTKLEDSAMYFCATSGSGQVVPNTEAFFGQGTRLTVV.

The chain joins TRBV5-1 to TRBJ2-2, with TRBD2 matching over 14 bases. The germline gives CDR1 SGHRS, CDR2 YFSETQ. V shed 4 bases and J 5 bases; nucleotides not matched to a gene: 4. This CDR3 has 16 amino acids. Here the CDR3 reads CASSGTSGGLTGELFF. The CDR3 DNA follows: TGCGCCAGCAGCGGGACTAGCGGGGGATTGACCGGGGAGCTGTTTTTT.

This clonotype has only a few counts. V usage is TRBV6-2 or TRBV6-3 and J usage is TRBJ1-1, with D possibly TRBD1 on 6 matching bases. V lost 2 bases and J lost 4, with 17 bases in between. Germline CDR1 is MNHEY and CDR2 is SVGEGT. CDR3 length: 16 residues. CDR3 loop: CASSYPPWTAATEAFF. CDR3 bases: TGTGCCAGCAGTTACCCCCCCTGGACAGCGGCCACTGAAGCTTTCTTT.

This clonotype has just a few counts. This chain connects TRBV11-2 to TRBJ2-1; D might be TRBD1 (6 bases). The V gene's germline CDR1 is SGHAT and CDR2 FQNNGV. This CDR3 comprises 15 residues. Trimming stripped 4 bases from V and 7 bases from J, with 17 bases between. As DNA, the CDR3 is TGTGCCAGCAGCTCCTTAGGGCAGGGGATAAATGAGCAGTTCTTC. Translating gives CASSSLGQGINEQFF.

J is TRBJ1-1 and V is TRBV7-3; D gene uncertain. The V and J ends lost 4 bases and 1 base respectively, with 7 bases between them. Germline V lookup: CDR1 SGHTA, CDR2 FQGTGA. The CDR3 has 13 amino acids. The DNA for the CDR3 is TGTGCCAGCAGCTCTACAAGGAACACTGAAGCTTTCTTT. This encodes CASSSTRNTEAFF.

This clonotype was found once. The chain employs TRBV6-2 or TRBV6-3 and TRBJ2-5; TRBD2 agrees at 14 bases. V shed 5 bases, J shed 5 bases, and the junction held 10 bases outside the gene matches. Per germline, CDR1 MNHEY and CDR2 SVGEGT. This CDR3 contains 17 residues. CDR3 region: CASSLPPGTSGSETQYF. The CDR3 DNA is TGTGCCAGCAGTCTCCCGCCCGGGACTAGCGGGAGTGAGACCCAGTACTTC.

There are a few counts of this clonotype. J is TRBJ2-1 and V is TRBV5-6; 9 positions agree with TRBD2. V was clipped by 0 bases and J by 4 bases; unmatched bases: 8. This CDR3 contains 17 residues. CDR1 is SGHDT and CDR2 is YYEEEE in the germline V gene. The CDR3 sequence is CASSLGSGGPKYNEQFF. The CDR3 DNA reads as TGTGCCAGCAGCTTGGGTAGCGGGGGACCAAAATACAATGAGCAGTTCTTC.

The gene calls are TRBV24-1 and TRBJ2-3; 10 bases align to TRBD2. CDR1 is KGHDR and CDR2 is SFDVKD in the germline V gene. This CDR3 is built from 18 residues. V gave up 0 bases and J gave up 4 bases; unmatched junction bases: 9. The chain's CDR3 is CATSDLQSGGALADTQYF. CDR3 DNA: TGTGCCACCAGTGATTTGCAAAGCGGGGGGGCCTTAGCAGATACGCAGTATTTT.

DNA for the CDR3: TGCAGTGCTAGCAACCCTCAGGTAACTGAAGCTTTCTTT. Encoded protein: CSASNPQVTEAFF. The V gene is TRBV20-1, the J gene TRBJ1-1; unclear D gene. Looked up from germline, CDR1 is DFQATT and CDR2 is SNEGSKA (reference sequence). The CDR3 totals 13 residues. Trimming stripped 3 bases from V and 5 bases from J, with 13 bases between.

This clonotype was detected only a few times. The J gene is TRBJ1-1, the V gene TRBV7-9, with D uncertain. The CDR3 is 16 amino acids. In germline, CDR1 is SEHNR, CDR2 FQNEAQ (reference sequence). Between the trimmed V and J ends, which lost 5 bases and 2 bases, there was a span of 18 bases. The CDR3 protein is CASSLIPFGGNTEAFF. DNA of the CDR3: TGTGCCAGCAGCCTAATCCCTTTTGGAGGAAACACTGAAGCTTTCTTT.

This clonotype was counted many times. This sequence joins TRBV27 and TRBJ2-7, with D tentatively TRBD2 (7 bases). Trimming left V 3 bases short and J 3 bases short, with 15 bases between. Germline V CDR1 and CDR2: MNHEY, SMNVEV (reference sequence). The CDR3 runs to 15 residues. This CDR3 is CASSFEGGLVYEQYF. CDR3 sequence (DNA): TGTGCCAGCAGTTTCGAGGGGGGGCTAGTCTACGAGCAGTACTTC.

This clonotype has more than one count but fewer than ten. A junction boundary mismatches the germline segment, possibly from a read error. The chain uses TRBV4-3 and TRBJ1-2, with TRBD1 as a possible D gene (6 bases). CDR1 LGHNA and CDR2 YSLEER come from the germline V gene. CDR3 size: 11 residues. The CDR3, as DNA: TGCGCCAGCAGCCAATTCAGACAGGTAGCCTTC. It translates to CASSQFRQVAF.

This clonotype occurred a few times. The chain joins TRBV6-2 or TRBV6-3 to TRBJ2-3; possibly TRBD1 for D (6 bases). This CDR3 has 15 amino acids. The V gene lost 2 bases and the J gene lost 5 bases, with 14 bases spanning the gap. The germline CDR1 and CDR2 sequences are MNHEY and SVGEGT. CDR3 in amino acids: CASSYLGSRGDTQYF. The CDR3, as DNA: TGTGCCAGCAGTTACCTGGGGAGCAGGGGAGATACGCAGTATTTT.

This chain connects TRBV29-1 to TRBJ2-5; 12 nucleotides match TRBD2. V dropped 6 bases and J dropped 5; count of bases not matched to a gene: 13. This CDR3 has 16 residues. Germline V gene data show CDR1 as SQVTM and CDR2 as ANQGSEA. CDR3 residues: CSVDPWTSGNRETQYF. DNA of the CDR3: TGCAGCGTCGACCCTTGGACTAGCGGGAATCGGGAGACCCAGTACTTC.

This clonotype was seen a handful of times. This chain links TRBV6-1 with TRBJ2-5; D perhaps matches TRBD2 (5 bases). The CDR3 spans 14 residues. CDR1 and CDR2 from the germline V gene are MNHNS and SASEGT. V lost 7 bases to trimming and J lost 5 bases, with 17 bases between them. The CDR3 spells CASTNGGRWETQYF. The DNA of the CDR3 is TGTGCCAGCACCAACGGCGGGCGGTGGGAGACCCAGTACTTC.

This clonotype was counted between two and nine times. J is TRBJ2-3 and V is TRBV7-9; D is uncertain. Germline CDR1 is SEHNR and CDR2 is FQNEAQ (reference sequence). V was trimmed by 8 bases and J by 4 bases, leaving 19 bases between them. This CDR3 is built from 15 residues. Here the CDR3 reads CASFSGWQLADTQYF. In nucleotides, the CDR3 is TGTGCCAGCTTCTCTGGGTGGCAATTGGCAGATACGCAGTATTTT.

The gene calls are TRBV12-3 or TRBV12-4 and TRBJ2-1; 7 bases are shared with TRBD1. V was pared by 3 bases and J by 8 bases, with 7 bases of the junction left unmatched. This CDR3 has 14 amino acids. CDR3 DNA sequence: TGTGCCAGCAGTTTGAGGGGGCCCTCGGATGAGCAGTTCTTC. Translation: CASSLRGPSDEQFF.

This clonotype was counted between two and nine times. V gene TRBV3-1 combines with J gene TRBJ2-3; D unresolved. CDR1 and CDR2 from the germline V gene are LGHDT and YNNKEL (reference sequence). This CDR3 spans 16 amino acids. The germline V and J ends were trimmed by 2 bases and 0 bases, with 12 bases remaining between them. This CDR3 reads CASSQYEALSTDTQYF. The CDR3 DNA follows: TGTGCCAGCAGCCAATATGAGGCCCTTAGCACAGATACGCAGTATTTT.

The chain is built from TRBV20-1 and TRBJ2-5; no clear D. The V end lost 0 bases, the J end lost 1 base, and 9 bases lay between the germline ends. This CDR3 is built from 14 residues. Germline lookup yields CDR1 DFQATT and CDR2 SNEGSKA (reference sequence). In DNA form, the CDR3 reads TGCAGTGCTAGAGATCTTCGAATCCAAGAGACCCAGTACTTC. The encoded protein is CSARDLRIQETQYF.

This rearrangement joins TRBV6-2 or TRBV6-3 to TRBJ2-5; 11 bases fit TRBD2. V gave up 0 bases and J gave up 2 bases; unmatched junction bases: 8. The CDR3 is made up of 18 amino acids. Per the germline V gene, CDR1 is MNHEY and CDR2 is SVGEGT. This CDR3 is CASSYSITSGGWQETQYF. The CDR3 DNA reads as TGTGCCAGCAGTTACTCGATCACTAGCGGGGGCTGGCAAGAGACCCAGTACTTC.

The chain carries TRBV20-1 and TRBJ2-1; 7 nucleotides align to TRBD1. V shed 5 bases and J 6 bases; nucleotides not matched to a gene: 4. This CDR3 is 12 amino acids long. The germline gives CDR1 DFQATT, CDR2 SNEGSKA (reference sequence). DNA of the CDR3: TGCAGTGCTGACAGGGTCTCCAATGAGCAGTTCTTC. Its translation is CSADRVSNEQFF.

This chain joins TRBV5-1 and TRBJ2-5; no reliable D call. Germline CDR1 reads SGHRS; CDR2 reads YFSETQ. The CDR3 sequence is 14 residues long. Trimming left V 4 bases short and J 4 bases short, with 14 bases between. Written as DNA, the CDR3 is TGCGCCAGCAGCCTATCCCCAGTCTCAGAGACCCAGTACTTC. It specifies CASSLSPVSETQYF.

V and J are TRBV7-8 and TRBJ2-1; 9 nucleotides agree with TRBD1. The ends lost 3 bases at V and 4 bases at J; junction bases unmatched: 4. The CDR3 is 15 amino acids. The germline CDR1 and CDR2 sequences are SGHVS and FQNEAQ. CDR3 sequence: CASSFGTGMYNEQFF. DNA of the CDR3: TGTGCCAGCAGCTTCGGGACAGGGATGTACAATGAGCAGTTCTTC.